This T cell receptor beta chain was identified during a study of naive and memory T cell subsets. The V and J ends lost 3 bases and 7 bases, in that order; junction bases with no gene match: 5. The CDR3 is 14 amino acids. Germline assignment: CDR1 SQVTM and CDR2 ANQGSEA. This clonotype was counted between two and nine times. CMV status came from CD4+ T cell IFNgamma after overnight CMV lysate stimulation of fresh PBMCs. An equimolar mix of two oligonucleotides served as the beta constant-region primer for TRBC1 and TRBC2. Ligated cDNA was amplified by four rounds of PCR with nested alpha and beta constant-region primers and SP2. In TCRdb, the UMI-ligation and nested PCR reads were re-called with MiXCR into one record per CDR3 protein. The data contain roughly 130,000 distinct CDR3 sequences, 30% to 45% of them singletons.

The source of this sequence is a human donor in good health. Specimen: central memory CD4+ T cells from blood. The chain joins TRBV29-1 to TRBJ2-3; TRBD1 matches 12 bases. The CDR3: CSVERDRGRNTQYF. The CDR3 DNA reads TGCAGCGTTGAGAGGGACAGGGGGCGAAATACGCAGTATTTT.